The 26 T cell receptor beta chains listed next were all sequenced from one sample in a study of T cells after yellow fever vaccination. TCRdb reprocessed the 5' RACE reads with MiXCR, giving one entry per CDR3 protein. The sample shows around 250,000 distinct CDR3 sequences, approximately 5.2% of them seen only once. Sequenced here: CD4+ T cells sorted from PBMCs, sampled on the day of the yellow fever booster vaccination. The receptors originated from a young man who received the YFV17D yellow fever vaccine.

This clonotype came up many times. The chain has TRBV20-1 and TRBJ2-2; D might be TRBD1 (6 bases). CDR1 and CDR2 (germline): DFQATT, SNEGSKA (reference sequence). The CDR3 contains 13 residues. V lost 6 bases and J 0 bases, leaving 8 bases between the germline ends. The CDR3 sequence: CSAGTPNTGELFF. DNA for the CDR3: TGCAGTGCAGGGACACCGAACACCGGGGAGCTGTTTTTT.

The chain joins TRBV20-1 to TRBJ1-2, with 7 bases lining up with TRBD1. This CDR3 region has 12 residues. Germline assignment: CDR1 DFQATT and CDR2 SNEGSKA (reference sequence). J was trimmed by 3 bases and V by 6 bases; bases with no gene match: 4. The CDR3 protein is CSAYDRDYGYTF. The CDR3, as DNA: TGCAGTGCCTACGACAGGGACTATGGCTACACCTTC.

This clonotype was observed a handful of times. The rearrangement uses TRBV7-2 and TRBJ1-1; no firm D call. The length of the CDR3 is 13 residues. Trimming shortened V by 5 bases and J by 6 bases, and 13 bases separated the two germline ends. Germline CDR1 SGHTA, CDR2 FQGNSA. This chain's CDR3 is CASSPYINPEAFF. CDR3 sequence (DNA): TGTGCCAGCAGCCCGTATATTAACCCTGAAGCTTTCTTT.

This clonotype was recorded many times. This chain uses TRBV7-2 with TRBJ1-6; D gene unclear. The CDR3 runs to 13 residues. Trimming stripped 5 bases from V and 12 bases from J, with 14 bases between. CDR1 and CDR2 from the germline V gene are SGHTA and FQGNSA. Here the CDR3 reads CASSRTGNRPLHF. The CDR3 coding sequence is TGTGCCAGCAGCCGGACTGGTAATCGACCCCTCCACTTT.

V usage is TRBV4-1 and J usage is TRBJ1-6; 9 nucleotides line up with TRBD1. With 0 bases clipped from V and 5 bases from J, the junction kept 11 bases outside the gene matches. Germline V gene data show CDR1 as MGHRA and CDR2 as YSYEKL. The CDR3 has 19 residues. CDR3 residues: CASSQDSFGDRADNSPLHF. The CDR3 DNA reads TGCGCCAGCAGCCAAGACTCCTTTGGGGACAGGGCCGATAATTCACCCCTCCACTTT.

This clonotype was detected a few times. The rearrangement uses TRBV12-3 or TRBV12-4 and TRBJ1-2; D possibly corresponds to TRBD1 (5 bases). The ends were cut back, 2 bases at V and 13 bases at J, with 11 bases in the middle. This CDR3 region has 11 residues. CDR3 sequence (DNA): TGTGCCAGCAGTTTAAGGCAGGGCCGCACCTTC. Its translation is CASSLRQGRTF.

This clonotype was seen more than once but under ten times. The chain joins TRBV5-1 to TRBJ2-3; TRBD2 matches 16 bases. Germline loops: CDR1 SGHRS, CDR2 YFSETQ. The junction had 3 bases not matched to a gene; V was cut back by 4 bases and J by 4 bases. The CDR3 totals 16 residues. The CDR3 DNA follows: TGCGCCAGCAGCCCAGGGACTAGCGGGGGGGCAGATACGCAGTATTTT. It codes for CASSPGTSGGADTQYF. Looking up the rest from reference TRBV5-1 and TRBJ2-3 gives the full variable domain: KAGVTQTPRYLIKTRGQQVTLSCSPISGHRSVSWYQQTPGQGLQFLFEYFSETQRNKGNFPGRFSGRQFSNSRSEMNVSTLELGDSALYLCASSPGTSGGADTQYFGPGTRLTVL.

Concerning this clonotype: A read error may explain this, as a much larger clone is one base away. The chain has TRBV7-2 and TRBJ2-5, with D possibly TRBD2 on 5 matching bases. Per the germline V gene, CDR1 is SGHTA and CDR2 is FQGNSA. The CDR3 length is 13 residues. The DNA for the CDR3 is TGTGCCAGCAGCATAGCGCCCCAAGAGACCCAGTACTTC. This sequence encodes CASSIAPQETQYF.

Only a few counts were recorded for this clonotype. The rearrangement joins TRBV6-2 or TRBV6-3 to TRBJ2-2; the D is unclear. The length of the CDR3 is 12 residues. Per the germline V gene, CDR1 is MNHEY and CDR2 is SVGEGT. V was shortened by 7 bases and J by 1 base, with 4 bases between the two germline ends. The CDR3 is CASKVNTGELFF. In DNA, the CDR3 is TGTGCCAGCAAAGTGAACACCGGGGAGCTGTTTTTT.

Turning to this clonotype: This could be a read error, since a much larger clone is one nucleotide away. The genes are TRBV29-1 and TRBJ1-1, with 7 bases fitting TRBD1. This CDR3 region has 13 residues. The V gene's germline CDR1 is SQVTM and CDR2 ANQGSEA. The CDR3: CSGTGTVNTDAFF. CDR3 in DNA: TGCAGCGGTACCGGGACAGTGAACACTGATGCTTTCTTT.

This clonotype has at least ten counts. In DNA, the CDR3 is TGTGCCAGCAGCGCGCAGGACAGGGGAGGGGAGACCCAGTACTTC. Amino acids: CASSAQDRGGETQYF. This chain connects TRBV7-2 to TRBJ2-5; 9 bases are a match to TRBD1. The CDR3 sequence is 15 residues long. Per the germline V gene, CDR1 is SGHTA and CDR2 is FQGNSA. The V gene end was trimmed by 5 bases and the J gene end by 5 bases; junction bases not matched to a gene: 9.

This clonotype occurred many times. The DNA of the CDR3 is TGCGCCAGCAGCCAAGCCCTCACTAGCGGGGAGGTCAATGAGCAGTTCTTC. It yields the protein CASSQALTSGEVNEQFF. The chain carries TRBV4-3 and TRBJ2-1; 10 nucleotides match TRBD2. J was trimmed by 6 bases and V by 1 base; bases with no gene match: 9. The germline CDR1 and CDR2 sequences are LGHNA and YSLEER. This CDR3 is built from 17 residues.

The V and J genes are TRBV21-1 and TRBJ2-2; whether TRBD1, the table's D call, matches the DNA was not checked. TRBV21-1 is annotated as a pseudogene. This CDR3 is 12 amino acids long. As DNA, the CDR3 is TGTGCCAGCTCGGACAGGGGCCGGGAGCTGTTTTTT. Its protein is CASSDRGRELFF.

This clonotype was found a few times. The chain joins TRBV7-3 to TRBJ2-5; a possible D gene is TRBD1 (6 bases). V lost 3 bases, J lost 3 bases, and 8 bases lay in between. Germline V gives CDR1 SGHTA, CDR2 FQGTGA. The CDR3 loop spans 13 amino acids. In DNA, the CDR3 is TGTGCCAGCAGCTTCAAGGGGGAAGAGACCCAGTACTTC. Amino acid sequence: CASSFKGEETQYF. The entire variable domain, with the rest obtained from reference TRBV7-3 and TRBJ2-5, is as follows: GAGVSQTPSNKVTEKGKYVELRCDPISGHTALYWYRQSLGQGPEFLIYFQGTGAADDSGLPNDRFFAVRPEGSVSTLKIQRTERGDSAVYLCASSFKGEETQYFGPGTRLLVL.

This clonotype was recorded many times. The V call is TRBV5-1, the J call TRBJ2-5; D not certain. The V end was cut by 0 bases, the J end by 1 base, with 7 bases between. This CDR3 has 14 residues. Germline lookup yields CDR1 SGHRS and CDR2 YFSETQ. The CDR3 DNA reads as TGCGCCAGCAGCTTGGGGCATATCCAAGAGACCCAGTACTTC. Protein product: CASSLGHIQETQYF.

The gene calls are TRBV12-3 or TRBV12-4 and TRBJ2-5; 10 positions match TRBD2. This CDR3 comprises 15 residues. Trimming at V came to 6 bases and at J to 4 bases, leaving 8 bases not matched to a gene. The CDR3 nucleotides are TGTGCCAGCAGCTCCAGCGGGGGGGCGGGAGAGACCCAGTACTTC. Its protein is CASSSSGGAGETQYF.

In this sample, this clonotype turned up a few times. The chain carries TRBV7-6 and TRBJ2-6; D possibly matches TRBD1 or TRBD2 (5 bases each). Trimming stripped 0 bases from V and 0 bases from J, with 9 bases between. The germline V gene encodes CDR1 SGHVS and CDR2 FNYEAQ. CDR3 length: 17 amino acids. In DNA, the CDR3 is TGTGCCAGCAGCTTAGCGGGGGTTAGCTCTGGGGCCAACGTCCTGACTTTC. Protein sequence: CASSLAGVSSGANVLTF.

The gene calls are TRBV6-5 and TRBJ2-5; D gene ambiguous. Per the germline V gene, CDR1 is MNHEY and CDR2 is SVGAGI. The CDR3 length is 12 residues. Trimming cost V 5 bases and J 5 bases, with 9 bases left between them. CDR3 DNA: TGTGCCAGCAGTAATAGTCGGGAGACCCAGTACTTC. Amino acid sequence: CASSNSRETQYF.

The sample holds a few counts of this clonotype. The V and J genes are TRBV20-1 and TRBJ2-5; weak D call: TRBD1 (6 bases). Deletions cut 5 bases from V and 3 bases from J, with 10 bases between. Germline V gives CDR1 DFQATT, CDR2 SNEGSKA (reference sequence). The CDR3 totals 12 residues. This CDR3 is CSAGGPKETQYF. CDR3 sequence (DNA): TGCAGTGCTGGGGGCCCAAAAGAGACCCAGTACTTC.

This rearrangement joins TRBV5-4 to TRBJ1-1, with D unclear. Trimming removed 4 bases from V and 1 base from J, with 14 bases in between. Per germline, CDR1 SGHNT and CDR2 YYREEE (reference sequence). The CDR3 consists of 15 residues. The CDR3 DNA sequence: TGTGCCAGCAGCCTCCTAATCCGTGGGAACACTGAAGCTTTCTTT. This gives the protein CASSLLIRGNTEAFF. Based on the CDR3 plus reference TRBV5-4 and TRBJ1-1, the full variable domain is ETGVTQSPTHLIKTRGQQVTLRCSSQSGHNTVSWYQQALGQGPQFIFQYYREEENGRGNFPPRFSGLQFPNYSSELNVNALELDDSALYLCASSLLIRGNTEAFFGQGTRLTVV.

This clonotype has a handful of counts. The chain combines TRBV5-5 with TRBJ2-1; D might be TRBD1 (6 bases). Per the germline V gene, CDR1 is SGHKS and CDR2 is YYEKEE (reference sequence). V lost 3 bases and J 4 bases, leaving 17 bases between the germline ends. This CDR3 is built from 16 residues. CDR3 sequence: CASSSAQGYGYNEQFF. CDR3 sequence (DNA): TGTGCCAGCAGCTCGGCCCAGGGGTACGGGTACAATGAGCAGTTCTTC.

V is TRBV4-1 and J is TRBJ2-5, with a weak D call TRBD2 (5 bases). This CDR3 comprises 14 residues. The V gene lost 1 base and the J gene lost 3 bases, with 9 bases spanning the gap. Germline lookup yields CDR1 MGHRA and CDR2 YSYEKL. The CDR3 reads CASSQGQTKETQYF. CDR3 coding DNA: TGCGCCAGCAGCCAAGGCCAGACTAAAGAGACCCAGTACTTC.

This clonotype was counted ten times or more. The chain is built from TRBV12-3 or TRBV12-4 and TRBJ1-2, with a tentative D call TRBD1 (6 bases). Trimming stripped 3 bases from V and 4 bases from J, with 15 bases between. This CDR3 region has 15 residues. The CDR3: CASSLFTGIGYGYTF. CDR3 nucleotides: TGTGCCAGCAGTTTGTTCACAGGGATAGGCTATGGCTACACCTTC.

For the CDR3, the DNA is TGCGCCAGCAGCACGGGACACGTCCAAGAGACCCAGTACTTC. Its protein is CASSTGHVQETQYF. The chain is built from TRBV5-1 and TRBJ2-5, with D perhaps TRBD1 (6 bases). V lost 4 bases and J 1 base, leaving 11 bases between the germline ends. Germline V lookup: CDR1 SGHRS, CDR2 YFSETQ. The CDR3 extends over 14 amino acids.

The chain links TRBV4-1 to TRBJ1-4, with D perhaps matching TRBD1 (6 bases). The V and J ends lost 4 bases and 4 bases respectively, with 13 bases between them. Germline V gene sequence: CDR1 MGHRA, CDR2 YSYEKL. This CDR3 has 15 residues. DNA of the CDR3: TGCGCCAGCAGCCCCGGCAGACAGGATAATGAAAAACTGTTTTTT. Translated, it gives CASSPGRQDNEKLFF.

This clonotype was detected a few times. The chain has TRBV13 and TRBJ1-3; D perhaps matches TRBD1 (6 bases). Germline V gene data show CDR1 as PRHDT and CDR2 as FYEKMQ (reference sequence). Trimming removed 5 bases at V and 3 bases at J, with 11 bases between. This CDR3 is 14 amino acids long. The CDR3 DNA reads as TGTGCCAGCAGCCCGGAGGGGGGTGGAAACACCATATATTTT. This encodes CASSPEGGGNTIYF. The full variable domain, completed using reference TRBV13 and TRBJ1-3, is AAGVIQSPRHLIKEKRETATLKCYPIPRHDTVYWYQQGPGQDPQFLISFYEKMQSDKGSIPDRFSAQQFSDYHSELNMSSLELGDSALYFCASSPEGGGNTIYFGEGSWLTVV.